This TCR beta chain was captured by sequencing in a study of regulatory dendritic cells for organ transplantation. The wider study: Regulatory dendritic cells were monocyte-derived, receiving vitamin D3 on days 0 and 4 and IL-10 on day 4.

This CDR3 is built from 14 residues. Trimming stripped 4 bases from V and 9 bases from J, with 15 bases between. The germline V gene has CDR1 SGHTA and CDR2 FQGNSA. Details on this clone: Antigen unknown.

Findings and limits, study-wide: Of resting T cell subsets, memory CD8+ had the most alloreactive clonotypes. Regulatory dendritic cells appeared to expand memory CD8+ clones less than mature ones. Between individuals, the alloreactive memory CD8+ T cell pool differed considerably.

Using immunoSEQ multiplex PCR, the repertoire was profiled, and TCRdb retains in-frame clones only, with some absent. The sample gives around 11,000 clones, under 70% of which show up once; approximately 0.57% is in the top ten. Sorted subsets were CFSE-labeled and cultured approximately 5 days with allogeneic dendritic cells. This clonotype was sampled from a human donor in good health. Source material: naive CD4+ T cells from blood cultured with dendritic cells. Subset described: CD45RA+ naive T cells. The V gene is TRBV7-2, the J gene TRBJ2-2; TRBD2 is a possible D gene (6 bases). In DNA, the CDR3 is TGTGCCAGCAGCTATTACAACGGGGGAAGGGAGCTGTTTTTT. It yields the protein CASSYYNGGRELFF.